This T cell receptor (beta chain) is drawn from a study of T cell changes during pregnancy in multiple sclerosis. Clones were read by immunoSEQ multiplex PCR, and TCRdb kept only the in-frame ones, dropping some. The table records tens of thousands of clones, around 90% of them present only once. From germline, CDR1 is MDHEN and CDR2 SYDVKM. The CDR3 has 13 residues. The V gene lost 6 bases and the J gene lost 4 bases, with 7 bases spanning the gap. This TCR derives from a female donor with multiple sclerosis, enrolled in a pregnancy study. This sequence joins TRBV28 and TRBJ2-6; D gene unclear. The sequencing used peripheral blood, collected in the first trimester of pregnancy. The DNA of the CDR3 is TGTGCCAGCAGAACTACGGGGGCCAACGTCCTGACTTTC. This codes for CASRTTGANVLTF.